This TCR beta chain was observed in a study of CD8 T cells in Susac syndrome. RNA in amounts of about 0.5 to 1 ug was reverse transcribed with random hexamers. A single record per CDR3 protein comes from TCRdb applying MiXCR to the immunoSEQ multiplex PCR reads. Among some 160,000 distinct CDR3 sequences, 92% were seen once, and the ten largest hold approximately 0.075%. With 5 bases clipped from V and 3 bases from J, the junction kept 3 bases outside the gene matches. Germline V gene sequence: CDR1 SNHLY, CDR2 FYNNEI. The CDR3 has 13 amino acids. The J gene is TRBJ2-5, the V gene TRBV2; 7 nucleotides align to TRBD2. The receptor's source is a human donor in good health. Source material: CD4+ T cells from PBMCs. The CDR3 loop is CASSPREEETQYF. DNA for the CDR3: TGTGCCAGCAGTCCCCGGGAGGAAGAGACCCAGTACTTC.